Described below is a single T cell receptor (beta chain) sequence and its context. This CDR3 region has 19 residues. Germline V gene sequence: CDR1 MGHRA, CDR2 YSYEKL. This specimen belongs to a study of T cells expressing NK-cell markers. With UMIs, 5'RACE template switching was used to make TCR beta cDNA. For each CDR3 protein, TCRdb gives one entry from its re-call of the 5' RACE reads, without DNA. The repertoire table contains approximately 440,000 distinct CDR3 sequences. The material sequenced was blood T cells: a sorted CD56 or NKG2C T cell subset, CD4+ or CD8+ T cells, or bulk PBMC T cells (not recorded which). The origin of this receptor is a woman aged 45 to 65 in good health. The rearrangement joins TRBV4-1 to TRBJ2-7; no DNA is available, so the TRBD2 call from TCRdb remains unchecked. The CDR3 loop reads CASSQERTRAPRLGYEQYF.